The next 26 T cell receptor beta chains were all read from a single sample in a study of T cells after yellow fever vaccination. TCRdb fed the 5' RACE reads into MiXCR, producing one record per CDR3 protein. The profile shows 170,000 or so distinct CDR3 sequences, over 7% of them singletons. Material: CD8+ T cells sorted from PBMCs, obtained 45 days after the yellow fever booster vaccination. All receptors come from a man in his late teens or twenties who received the YFV17D yellow fever vaccine.

At least ten counts were recorded for this clonotype. The chain recombines TRBV23-1 with TRBJ2-7; D is undetermined. Being an ORF, TRBV23-1 has a function that is uncertain. Trimming stripped 0 bases from V and 5 bases from J, with 14 bases between. The CDR3 is made up of 15 amino acids. In DNA form, the CDR3 reads TGCGCCAGCAGTCAATCGTTCGGGCTCGTCCACGAGCAGTACGTC. Translating gives CASSQSFGLVHEQYV.

This clonotype was seen many times. This rearrangement joins TRBV12-3 or TRBV12-4 to TRBJ2-1; possibly TRBD1 or TRBD2 for D (6 bases each). Trimming removed 4 bases from V and 7 bases from J, with 14 bases in between. The CDR3 consists of 14 residues. The DNA for the CDR3 is TGTGCCAGCAGTTCCCGAGGAGGGGGGAATGAGCAGTTCTTC. This codes for CASSSRGGGNEQFF.

This clonotype was detected a few times. The chain has TRBV27 and TRBJ1-5; 7 positions agree with TRBD1. The CDR3 covers 13 residues. Germline V gene data show CDR1 as MNHEY and CDR2 as SMNVEV (reference sequence). The junction had 7 bases not matched to a gene; V was cut back by 5 bases and J by 9 bases. Here the CDR3 reads CASSPGTAGPQHF. Written as DNA, the CDR3 is TGTGCCAGCAGTCCGGGGACAGCCGGGCCCCAGCATTTT.

This clonotype was observed at least ten times. The genes are TRBV10-3 and TRBJ2-7; 7 bases are shared with TRBD1. This CDR3 has 13 amino acids. Germline-derived CDR1 and CDR2 are ENHRY and SYGVKD. Trimming took 4 bases from V and 0 from J; bases not matched to a gene: 0. The CDR3: CAISGDSSYEQYV. DNA for the CDR3: TGTGCCATCAGTGGGGACAGCTCCTACGAGCAGTACGTC.

This clonotype was counted only a few times. This sequence joins TRBV12-3 or TRBV12-4 and TRBJ1-1; D remains unclear. This CDR3 comprises 13 residues. V lost 2 bases, J lost 2 bases, and 6 bases lay in between. This chain's CDR3 is CASSLSINTEAFF. DNA of the CDR3: TGTGCCAGCAGTTTAAGCATTAACACTGAAGCTTTCTTT.

The chain couples TRBV15 to TRBJ2-1; D not certain. From germline, CDR1 is LNHNV and CDR2 YYDKDF (reference sequence). The CDR3 is made up of 14 amino acids. V was shortened by 4 bases and J by 5 bases, with 12 bases between the two germline ends. This CDR3 is CATSTPDFDNEQFF. CDR3 DNA: TGTGCCACCAGCACCCCCGACTTCGACAATGAGCAGTTCTTC. The entire variable domain, with the rest obtained from reference TRBV15 and TRBJ2-1, is as follows: DAMVIQNPRYQVTQFGKPVTLSCSQTLNHNVMYWYQQKSSQAPKLLFHYYDKDFNNEADTPDNFQSRRPNTSFCFLDIRSPGLGDTAMYLCATSTPDFDNEQFFGPGTRLTVL.

The sample holds a few counts of this clonotype. The rearrangement uses TRBV10-3 and TRBJ1-3; 9 bases fit TRBD1. The CDR3 spans 17 residues. The V gene's germline CDR1 is ENHRY and CDR2 SYGVKD. V gave up 7 bases and J gave up 1 base; unmatched junction bases: 11. CDR3 residues: CAITSDRGEGSGNTIYF. In DNA, the CDR3 is TGTGCCATCACTTCGGACAGGGGAGAAGGTTCTGGAAACACCATATATTTT.

J is TRBJ2-7 and V is TRBV6-2 or TRBV6-3; TRBD1 matches 8 bases. V was pared by 5 bases and J by 6 bases, with 9 bases of the junction left unmatched. Germline V lookup: CDR1 MNHEY, CDR2 SVGEGT. The CDR3 covers 14 residues. The CDR3 bases are TGTGCCAGCAGTCCCCGACAGGGGTTTTCCGAGCAGTACGTC. It specifies CASSPRQGFSEQYV.

This clonotype was seen a few times. J is TRBJ1-1 and V is TRBV19; D unclear. V was clipped by 9 bases and J by 1 base, with 9 bases between them. Germline V gene lookup returns CDR1 LNHDA and CDR2 SQIVND (reference sequence). This CDR3 has 12 amino acids. The CDR3 DNA sequence: TGTGCCAGCATGACGGGGAACACTGAAGCTTTCTTT. The encoded protein is CASMTGNTEAFF.

This clonotype was seen a handful of times. V gene TRBV4-1 combines with J gene TRBJ2-1; D not certain. The CDR3 is 13 residues long. V lost 1 base and J 5 bases, leaving 6 bases between the germline ends. CDR1 and CDR2 from the germline V gene are MGHRA and YSYEKL. The CDR3 DNA follows: TGCGCCAGCAGCCAAGTTCAAGACAATGAGCAGTTCTTC. Translation: CASSQVQDNEQFF.

This clonotype was seen many times. This chain joins TRBV6-5 and TRBJ2-3; 10 bases map to TRBD2. The CDR3 has 16 amino acids. J lost 6 bases, V lost 3 bases, and 9 bases had no gene match. Per the germline V gene, CDR1 is MNHEY and CDR2 is SVGAGI. The CDR3 DNA reads TGTGCCAGCAGTTATTCAGCGGGGGGGCCCGTGGATACGCAGTATTTT. It translates to CASSYSAGGPVDTQYF.

The chain combines TRBV29-1 with TRBJ2-1, with D unresolved. CDR3 length: 12 amino acids. Germline assignment: CDR1 SQVTM and CDR2 ANQGSEA. Between the trimmed V and J ends, which lost 2 bases and 2 bases, there was a span of 4 bases. CDR3 in DNA: TGCAGCGTTGAAAGGACCTACAATGAGCAGTTCTTC. It yields the protein CSVERTYNEQFF.

V usage is TRBV2 and J usage is TRBJ2-1, with 13 positions matching TRBD2. Germline V gene data show CDR1 as SNHLY and CDR2 as FYNNEI. CDR3 size: 13 residues. J lost 9 bases, V lost 9 bases, and 5 bases had no gene match. In DNA form, the CDR3 reads TGTGCCAGTACTAGCGGGGGGGCCCTTGAGCAGTTCTTC. Translating it yields CASTSGGALEQFF.

The V call is TRBV6-5, the J call TRBJ2-3, with 8 bases that match TRBD2. The CDR3 loop spans 14 amino acids. J gave up 4 bases and V 2 bases, and 2 bases lay outside the gene matches. Germline V gives CDR1 MNHEY, CDR2 SVGAGI. For the CDR3, the DNA is TGTGCCAGCAGTTACAGCGGGGGAGCAGATACGCAGTATTTT. It yields the protein CASSYSGGADTQYF.

This chain uses TRBV7-9 with TRBJ2-5; 7 bases map to TRBD2. Per germline, CDR1 SEHNR and CDR2 FQNEAQ (reference sequence). CDR3 length: 16 residues. The V segment lost 6 bases and the J segment 1 base; nucleotides outside the gene matches: 11. CDR3 sequence: CASRDGLEGPQETQYF. The CDR3 DNA is TGTGCCAGCAGGGATGGACTAGAGGGCCCCCAAGAGACCCAGTACTTC.

The J gene is TRBJ2-7, the V gene TRBV7-3, with D maybe TRBD1 (6 bases). The ends were cut back, 5 bases at V and 1 base at J, with 12 bases in the middle. CDR3 length: 14 residues. The germline V gene encodes CDR1 SGHTA and CDR2 FQGTGA. Written as DNA, the CDR3 is TGTGCCAGCAGCCCCCCAGGGGCGTCCTACGAGCAGTACTTC. Its translation is CASSPPGASYEQYF.

This clonotype was seen only a few times. The V gene is TRBV7-9, the J gene TRBJ2-1; D is unclear. This CDR3 is 15 amino acids long. Trimming pared 8 bases from V and 0 bases from J, leaving 14 bases between. Germline V gives CDR1 SEHNR, CDR2 FQNEAQ (reference sequence). CDR3 nucleotide sequence: TGTGCCAGCGGCGCCATATTGAGCTCCTACAATGAGCAGTTCTTC. Protein product: CASGAILSSYNEQFF.

The chain combines TRBV7-2 with TRBJ2-5, with D perhaps given as TRBD1 or TRBD2 (5 bases each). Germline CDR1 and CDR2: SGHTA and FQGNSA. Between the trimmed V and J ends, which lost 5 bases and 4 bases, there was a span of 8 bases. The CDR3 is 12 amino acids. The CDR3 spells CASSQGAETQYF. CDR3 coding DNA: TGTGCCAGCAGCCAGGGAGCAGAGACCCAGTACTTC.

The V gene is TRBV5-1, the J gene TRBJ2-2; TRBD1 might be the D (7 bases). Per germline, CDR1 SGHRS and CDR2 YFSETQ. V lost 4 bases, J lost 4 bases, and 20 bases lay in between. The CDR3 extends over 17 amino acids. CDR3 nucleotides: TGCGCCAGCAGCCGGGGGAGAAGGACAGGCTTCACCGGGGAGCTGTTTTTT. The encoded protein is CASSRGRRTGFTGELFF.

This clonotype showed up many times. The V call is TRBV7-6, the J call TRBJ2-3, with unresolved D. The CDR3 loop spans 12 amino acids. CDR1 is SGHVS, CDR2 FNYEAQ, per germline. Trimming pared 3 bases from V and 0 bases from J, leaving 1 base between. This CDR3 reads CASSFSTDTQYF. The CDR3 DNA reads as TGTGCCAGCAGCTTTAGCACAGATACGCAGTATTTT.

The CDR3 DNA reads as TGCGCCAGCAGCCAGTGGGCTTCTGGGGCCAACGTCCTGACTTTC. It codes for CASSQWASGANVLTF. V is TRBV4-1 and J is TRBJ2-6, with D unclear. V dropped 3 bases and J dropped 1 base, with 7 bases sitting between them. Looked up from germline, CDR1 is MGHRA and CDR2 is YSYEKL. This CDR3 has 15 amino acids.

The CDR3 DNA follows: TGTGCCAGCAGTTTAGAGGCTTGGGGCTATGGCTACACCTTC. It specifies CASSLEAWGYGYTF. This sequence joins TRBV12-3 or TRBV12-4 and TRBJ1-2; D not resolved. V lost 1 base and J lost 4, with 10 bases in between. The CDR3 runs 14 residues.

At least ten counts were recorded for this clonotype. The chain couples TRBV6-6 to TRBJ1-3, with 8 bases aligning to TRBD1. Germline CDR1 is MNHNY and CDR2 is SVGAGI (reference sequence). This CDR3 has 17 amino acids. Losses at the gene ends were 0 bases for V and 0 bases for J; bases not matched to a gene: 4. This CDR3 reads CASSYSYRGSSGNTIYF. In nucleotides, the CDR3 is TGTGCCAGCAGTTACTCGTACAGGGGGAGCTCTGGAAACACCATATATTTT.

This clonotype was counted ten times or more. This chain links TRBV7-9 with TRBJ2-5; D is possibly TRBD1 (5 bases). CDR3 length: 13 amino acids. CDR1 is SEHNR and CDR2 is FQNEAQ in the germline V gene (reference sequence). V was cut by 3 bases and J by 5 bases, with 10 bases left in between. CDR3 region: CASSFRDWETQYF. The DNA of the CDR3 is TGTGCCAGCAGCTTCAGGGATTGGGAGACCCAGTACTTC.

This clonotype was found a few times. A single base separates this from a much larger clone, so it may be a read error. J is TRBJ1-1 and V is TRBV25-1; D remains unclear. The CDR3 has 14 residues. Looked up from germline, CDR1 is MGHDK and CDR2 is SYGVNS. The CDR3 bases are TGTGCCAGCACTGAATATAGACAGAACACTGAAGCTTTCTTT. Translation gives CASTEYRQNTEAFF.

There are a few counts of this clonotype. The chain uses TRBV9 and TRBJ1-5; 8 nucleotides line up with TRBD1. Germline loops: CDR1 SGDLS, CDR2 YYNGEE. V lost 4 bases and J lost 0; bases outside the gene matches: 9. This CDR3 comprises 17 residues. The CDR3 DNA follows: TGTGCCAGCAGCAGTGGACAGGGAGCGCCTAGCAATCAGCCCCAGCATTTT. Amino acid sequence: CASSSGQGAPSNQPQHF.